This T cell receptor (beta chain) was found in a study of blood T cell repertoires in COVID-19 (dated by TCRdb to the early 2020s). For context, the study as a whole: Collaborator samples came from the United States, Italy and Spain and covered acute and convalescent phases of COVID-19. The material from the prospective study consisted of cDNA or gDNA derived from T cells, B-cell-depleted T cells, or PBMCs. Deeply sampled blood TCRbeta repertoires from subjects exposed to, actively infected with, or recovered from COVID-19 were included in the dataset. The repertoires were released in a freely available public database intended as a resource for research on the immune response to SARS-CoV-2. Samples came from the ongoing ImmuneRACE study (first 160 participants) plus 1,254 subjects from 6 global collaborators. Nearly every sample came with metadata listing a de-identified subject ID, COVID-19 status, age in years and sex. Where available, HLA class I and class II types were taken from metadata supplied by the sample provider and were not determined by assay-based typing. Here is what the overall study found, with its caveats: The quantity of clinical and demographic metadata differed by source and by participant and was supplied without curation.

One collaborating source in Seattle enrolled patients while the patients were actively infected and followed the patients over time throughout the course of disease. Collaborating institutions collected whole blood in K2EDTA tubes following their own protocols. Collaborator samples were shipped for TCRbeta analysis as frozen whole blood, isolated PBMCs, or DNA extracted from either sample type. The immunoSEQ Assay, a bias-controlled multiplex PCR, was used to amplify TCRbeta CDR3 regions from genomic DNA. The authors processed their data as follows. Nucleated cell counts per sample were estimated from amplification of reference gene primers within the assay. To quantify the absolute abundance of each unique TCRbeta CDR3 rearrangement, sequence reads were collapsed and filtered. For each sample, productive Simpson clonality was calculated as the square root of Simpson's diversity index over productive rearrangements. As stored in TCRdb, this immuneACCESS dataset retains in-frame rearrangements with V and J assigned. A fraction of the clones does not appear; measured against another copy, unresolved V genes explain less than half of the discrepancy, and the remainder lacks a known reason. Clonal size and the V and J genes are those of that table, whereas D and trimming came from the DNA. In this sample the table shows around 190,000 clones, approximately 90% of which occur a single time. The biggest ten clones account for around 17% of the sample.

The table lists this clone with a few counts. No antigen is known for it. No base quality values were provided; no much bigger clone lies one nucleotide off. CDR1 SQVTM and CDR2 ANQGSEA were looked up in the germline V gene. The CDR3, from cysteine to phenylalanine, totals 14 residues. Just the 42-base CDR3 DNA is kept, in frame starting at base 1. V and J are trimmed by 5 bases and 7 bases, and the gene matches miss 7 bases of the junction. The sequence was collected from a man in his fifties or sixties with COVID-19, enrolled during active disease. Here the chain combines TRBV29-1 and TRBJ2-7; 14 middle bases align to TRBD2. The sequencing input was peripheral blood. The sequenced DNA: TGCAGCGTTAGACTAGCGGGAGGGCTGGGGGAGCAGTACTTC. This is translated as CSVRLAGGLGEQYF.